Listed here are 26 T cell receptor beta chains from one sample, sequenced in a study of T-cell reconstitution after alpha-beta-depleted transplantation in children. Preparation of the TCRbeta library used unique molecular identifiers. Via MiXCR, TCRdb re-called the PCR reads, giving one row per CDR3 protein. The table records hundreds of thousands of distinct CDR3 sequences, around 9.6% of them present only once. The sequenced sample was PBMCs from the stem cell graft donor, obtained from the stem cell graft. Receptor source: a human donor who donated a stem cell graft to a child with acute lymphoblastic leukemia.

This clonotype was detected ten times or more. This sequence joins TRBV20-1 and TRBJ1-4; 9 bases agree with TRBD1. J was trimmed by 7 bases and V by 0 bases; bases with no gene match: 3. Looked up from germline, CDR1 is DFQATT and CDR2 is SNEGSKA (reference sequence). This CDR3 region has 14 residues. The CDR3 spells CSARDTGQGEKLFF. The CDR3 bases are TGCAGTGCTAGAGATACGGGACAGGGTGAAAAACTGTTTTTT.

The chain's CDR3 is CASSPPLAGRDEQFF. CDR3 sequence (DNA): TGTGCCAGCTCACCACCGCTAGCGGGCCGGGATGAGCAGTTCTTC. The V call is TRBV18, the J call TRBJ2-1; 8 nucleotides align to TRBD2. Germline assignment: CDR1 KGHSH and CDR2 LQKENI. V lost 0 bases and J lost 8; bases outside the gene matches: 6. CDR3 length: 15 amino acids.

This clonotype occurred a few times. The rearrangement links TRBV5-1 to TRBJ1-1; possible D gene TRBD1, 6 bases. Trimming pared 0 bases from V and 0 bases from J, leaving 15 bases between. Germline V gene sequence: CDR1 SGHRS, CDR2 YFSETQ. The CDR3 sequence is 17 residues long. CDR3 nucleotides: TGCGCCAGCAGCTTGGTTGGGGGGGCGTTGGTGAACACTGAAGCTTTCTTT. Its protein is CASSLVGGALVNTEAFF.

This clonotype was seen ten or more times. The chain employs TRBV20-1 and TRBJ2-1, with D possibly matching TRBD1 (7 bases). The ends were cut back, 1 base at V and 0 bases at J, with 10 bases in the middle. Germline lookup yields CDR1 DFQATT and CDR2 SNEGSKA (reference sequence). The CDR3 has 15 residues. DNA of the CDR3: TGCAGTGCTAGAGCAGGGGGGAGCTCCTACAATGAGCAGTTCTTC. Translated, it gives CSARAGGSSYNEQFF.

This clonotype was detected only a few times. The gene calls are TRBV5-1 and TRBJ1-1, with TRBD1 matching 12 bases. The CDR3 is 16 amino acids. Germline loops: CDR1 SGHRS, CDR2 YFSETQ. After removal of 3 bases from V and 5 bases from J, the junction contained 8 bases not matched to a gene. The chain's CDR3 is CASSSGTGGVGTEAFF. The CDR3 DNA is TGCGCCAGCAGCTCCGGGACAGGGGGCGTAGGGACTGAAGCTTTCTTT. Drawing the rest from reference TRBV5-1 and TRBJ1-1, the complete variable domain is KAGVTQTPRYLIKTRGQQVTLSCSPISGHRSVSWYQQTPGQGLQFLFEYFSETQRNKGNFPGRFSGRQFSNSRSEMNVSTLELGDSALYLCASSSGTGGVGTEAFFGQGTRLTVV.

In its sample, this clonotype was seen many times. The V call is TRBV7-2, the J call TRBJ1-2; the match to TRBD1 covers 8 bases. The V segment lost 5 bases and the J segment 7 bases; nucleotides outside the gene matches: 6. This CDR3 region has 13 residues. The germline V gene encodes CDR1 SGHTA and CDR2 FQGNSA. The CDR3 sequence: CASSLDRGGGYTF. The CDR3 coding sequence is TGTGCCAGCAGCCTCGACAGGGGTGGTGGCTACACCTTC.

This chain connects TRBV5-1 to TRBJ1-1; D remains ambiguous. This CDR3 comprises 16 residues. V was trimmed by 5 bases and J by 1 base, leaving 18 bases between them. Germline V gene data show CDR1 as SGHRS and CDR2 as YFSETQ. This CDR3 reads CASSSSGVTSNTEAFF. The CDR3, as DNA: TGCGCCAGCAGTTCTTCTGGCGTGACTTCGAACACTGAAGCTTTCTTT.

This clonotype occurred a few times. The CDR3 DNA follows: TGTGCCAGCAGCCAAAAAGCCGGGTCCTACGTCTACAATGAGCAGTTCTTC. This gives the protein CASSQKAGSYVYNEQFF. V gene TRBV7-2 combines with J gene TRBJ2-1; D call uncertain. This CDR3 is 17 amino acids long. CDR1 is SGHTA, CDR2 FQGNSA, per germline. The V end lost 5 bases, the J end lost 3 bases, and 20 bases lay between the germline ends.

This clonotype was counted ten times or more. The gene calls are TRBV5-1 and TRBJ2-3; D gene uncertain. V dropped 4 bases and J dropped 2 bases, with 14 bases sitting between them. Germline values: CDR1 SGHRS, CDR2 YFSETQ. The CDR3 has 15 amino acids. The CDR3 bases are TGCGCCAGCAGCGACGCCCCCCTGAACACAGATACGCAGTATTTT. Amino acid sequence: CASSDAPLNTDTQYF.

V gene TRBV9 combines with J gene TRBJ2-7; D might be TRBD1 (6 bases). CDR3 length: 13 amino acids. CDR1 and CDR2 from the germline V gene are SGDLS and YYNGEE. V was trimmed by 3 bases and J by 7 bases, leaving 14 bases between them. The CDR3 nucleotides are TGTGCCAGCAGCGGGGGGCCCGAGGGGGAGCAGTACTTC. It codes for CASSGGPEGEQYF.

This clonotype was counted between two and nine times. The chain employs TRBV6-1 and TRBJ1-2; D is undetermined. V gave up 6 bases and J gave up 1 base, with 6 bases separating them. This CDR3 contains 12 residues. Germline V gene lookup returns CDR1 MNHNS and CDR2 SASEGT. CDR3 in amino acids: CASRDVNYGYTF. CDR3 nucleotide sequence: TGTGCCAGCAGGGATGTTAACTATGGCTACACCTTC.

This clonotype has a count of ten or more. The chain joins TRBV5-1 to TRBJ2-5; D is unclear. V was clipped by 5 bases and J by 2 bases, with 19 bases between them. CDR1 and CDR2 (germline): SGHRS, YFSETQ. The CDR3 is 16 residues long. The CDR3 DNA reads as TGCGCCAGCAGTACCGGACGGGCCCTATCGCAAGAGACCCAGTACTTC. As protein: CASSTGRALSQETQYF.

V usage is TRBV10-2 and J usage is TRBJ2-5; 12 nucleotides line up with TRBD2. Germline-derived CDR1 and CDR2 are WSHSY and SAAADI. J was trimmed by 4 bases and V by 8 bases; bases with no gene match: 2. The CDR3 is 13 amino acids. CDR3 region: CASGLAGRETQYF. The CDR3 DNA is TGCGCCAGCGGACTAGCGGGGAGAGAGACCCAGTACTTC.

V gene TRBV7-9 combines with J gene TRBJ2-5, with D possibly being TRBD2 (7 bases). V was pared by 6 bases and J by 5 bases, with 25 bases between. The germline V gene encodes CDR1 SEHNR and CDR2 FQNEAQ (reference sequence). This CDR3 region has 17 residues. CDR3 sequence reads: CASSARGGATASETQYF. The CDR3, as DNA: TGTGCCAGCAGTGCGAGGGGGGGGGCTACCGCTTCGGAGACCCAGTACTTC.

The chain carries TRBV6-4 and TRBJ1-6; tentative D call: TRBD1 (5 bases). CDR3 length: 16 residues. The germline gives CDR1 MRHNA, CDR2 SNTAGT. With 3 bases removed from V and 0 bases from J, the gap between germline ends came to 9 bases. This chain's CDR3 is CASSDRGISYNSPLHF. CDR3 sequence (DNA): TGTGCCAGCAGTGATAGGGGTATCTCCTATAATTCACCCCTCCACTTT.

This sequence joins TRBV30 and TRBJ1-5; D remains unclear. The CDR3 loop spans 13 amino acids. The germline V and J ends were trimmed by 3 bases and 7 bases, with 13 bases remaining between them. Germline V lookup: CDR1 GTSNPN, CDR2 SVGIG (reference sequence). CDR3 protein: CAWSPTPHQPQHF. The CDR3, as DNA: TGTGCCTGGAGCCCGACCCCTCACCAGCCCCAGCATTTT. The full variable domain, with the rest looked up from reference TRBV30 and TRBJ1-5, is SQTIHQWPATLVQPVGSPLSLECTVEGTSNPNLYWYRQAAGRGLQLLFYSVGIGQISSEVPQNLSASRPQDRQFILSSKKLLLSDSGFYLCAWSPTPHQPQHFGDGTRLSIL.

This clonotype was counted ten times or more. The chain couples TRBV5-1 to TRBJ1-2; possible D gene TRBD1, 5 bases. V lost 3 bases to trimming and J lost 0 bases, with 12 bases between them. CDR3 length: 15 amino acids. From germline, CDR1 is SGHRS and CDR2 YFSETQ. The CDR3 spells CASSSRTSANYGYTF. CDR3 coding DNA: TGCGCCAGCAGCTCAAGGACATCCGCTAACTATGGCTACACCTTC.

V gene TRBV12-3 or TRBV12-4 combines with J gene TRBJ1-2, with 9 bases that match TRBD1. The CDR3 consists of 13 residues. With 6 bases clipped from V and 6 bases from J, the junction kept 5 bases outside the gene matches. The CDR3 reads CASSRDRDHGYTF. The CDR3 coding sequence is TGTGCCAGCAGCCGGGACAGGGACCATGGCTACACCTTC.

This clonotype was seen more than once but under ten times. The chain uses TRBV6-2 or TRBV6-3 and TRBJ2-3; 9 bases align to TRBD2. CDR1 MNHEY and CDR2 SVGEGT come from the germline V gene. V lost 5 bases and J lost 2; bases outside the gene matches: 26. The CDR3 spans 22 residues. In DNA, the CDR3 is TGTGCCAGCAGTCCACATACGGACCCCTCTGGGCGGGGGGGGCCCAACACAGATACGCAGTATTTT. Residues: CASSPHTDPSGRGGPNTDTQYF.

This rearrangement joins TRBV15 to TRBJ1-2, with D possibly matching TRBD1 (5 bases). Trimming cost V 1 base and J 5 bases, with 17 bases left between them. CDR3 size: 16 residues. CDR1 and CDR2 (germline): LNHNV, YYDKDF (reference sequence). For the CDR3, the DNA is TGTGCCACCAGCAGAGGGGGCCGCGGGTTACGTTATGGCTACACCTTC. Translation gives CATSRGGRGLRYGYTF.

The chain has TRBV12-3 or TRBV12-4 and TRBJ1-6; D might be TRBD1 (5 bases). V shed 6 bases and J shed 5 bases, with 14 bases lying between them. The CDR3 sequence is 15 residues long. CDR3 residues: CASSQGVLDNSPLHF. CDR3 in DNA: TGTGCCAGCAGCCAAGGGGTTTTGGATAATTCACCCCTCCACTTT.

This clonotype was picked up many times. The chain uses TRBV5-1 and TRBJ2-7; 8 bases align to TRBD1. With 4 bases clipped from V and 4 bases from J, the junction kept 4 bases outside the gene matches. Germline CDR1 SGHRS, CDR2 YFSETQ. The CDR3 sequence is 13 residues long. For the CDR3, the DNA is TGCGCCAGCAGCGTACAGGGGGAGTACGAGCAGTACTTC. Translation gives CASSVQGEYEQYF.

This clonotype was counted only a few times. The chain uses TRBV5-1 and TRBJ1-1; TRBD1 matches at 8 bases. Germline values: CDR1 SGHRS, CDR2 YFSETQ. This CDR3 is built from 15 residues. With V trimmed by 0 bases and J by 5 bases, 6 bases remained unmatched. The CDR3 nucleotides are TGCGCCAGCAGCTTGGGGGCAGGGGGCAGGACTGAAGCTTTCTTT. Its protein product is CASSLGAGGRTEAFF.

This chain joins TRBV18 and TRBJ1-1; TRBD1 might be the D (6 bases). This CDR3 spans 16 amino acids. Trimming removed 2 bases at V and 4 bases at J, with 17 bases between. The V gene's germline CDR1 is KGHSH and CDR2 LQKENI. The CDR3, as DNA: TGTGCCAGCTCACCATATTTTCAGGGAGGGGGCACTGAAGCTTTCTTT. This codes for CASSPYFQGGGTEAFF.

This chain's CDR3 is CASSRSPDPSSGNTIYF. In nucleotides, the CDR3 is TGCGCCAGCAGCCGCTCGCCGGACCCCTCCTCTGGAAACACCATATATTTT. The chain joins TRBV4-1 to TRBJ1-3; D gene unclear. V lost 4 bases to trimming and J lost 0 bases, with 16 bases between them. Per germline, CDR1 MGHRA and CDR2 YSYEKL. CDR3 length: 17 residues.

This clonotype was counted a few times. V usage is TRBV29-1 and J usage is TRBJ2-3, with 8 bases aligning to TRBD1. Germline values: CDR1 SQVTM, CDR2 ANQGSEA. The CDR3 consists of 15 residues. Trimming removed 4 bases from V and 4 bases from J; junction bases left unmatched: 10. In nucleotides, the CDR3 is TGCAGCGTTGGCCAAGGACAGGGCACAGCAGATACGCAGTATTTT. Its protein is CSVGQGQGTADTQYF.